Listed here are 25 T cell receptor beta chains from one sample, sequenced in a study of blood T cell repertoires in COVID-19. The protocol was immunoSEQ multiplex PCR, while the TCRdb copy is restricted to in-frame clones and leaves out a portion. Among roughly 130,000 clones listed, around 84% were seen once. The source material was PBMCs or T cells enriched from blood (not recorded which). The receptors originated from a woman under 40 who had recovered from COVID-19.

The CDR3 region is CSVGTSGRTGELFF. DNA for the CDR3: TGCAGCGTCGGGACTAGCGGGAGGACCGGGGAGCTGTTTTTT. The V and J genes are TRBV29-1 and TRBJ2-2; TRBD2 aligns across 15 bases. The CDR3 loop spans 14 amino acids. The V and J ends lost 6 bases and 5 bases, in that order; junction bases with no gene match: 1. The germline gives CDR1 SQVTM, CDR2 ANQGSEA.

The chain couples TRBV5-1 to TRBJ1-6; 9 bases map to TRBD1. V trimming: 0 bases; J trimming: 10 bases; junction bases outside the gene matches: 2. The CDR3 covers 14 residues. Per germline, CDR1 SGHRS and CDR2 YFSETQ. The CDR3, as DNA: TGCGCCAGCAGCTTGGGGACAGGGGAATCACCCCTCCACTTT. Protein sequence: CASSLGTGESPLHF.

On this clone itself: Different DNA sequences within this sample yield the same CDR3. V usage is TRBV25-1 and J usage is TRBJ1-5; D is unclear. Trimming took off 4 bases at V and 4 bases at J, with 11 bases between the two ends. Germline V gene sequence: CDR1 MGHDK, CDR2 SYGVNS. This CDR3 has 14 amino acids. The CDR3: CASSVTGSNQPQHF. DNA of the CDR3: TGTGCCAGCAGTGTGACGGGGAGTAATCAGCCCCAGCATTTT.

The rearrangement uses TRBV27 and TRBJ1-1; a weak D match, TRBD1 (5 bases). V was shortened by 3 bases and J by 7 bases, with 12 bases between the two germline ends. This CDR3 comprises 13 residues. CDR1 MNHEY and CDR2 SMNVEV come from the germline V gene (reference sequence). CDR3 protein: CASSFIPDSEAFF. The CDR3 DNA follows: TGTGCCAGCAGTTTCATCCCAGACAGTGAAGCTTTCTTT.

The count of this clone is one. The V gene is TRBV19, the J gene TRBJ1-5; possibly TRBD1 for D (6 bases). This CDR3 has 15 amino acids. Germline CDR1 reads LNHDA; CDR2 reads SQIVND (reference sequence). Trimming took 3 bases from V and 6 from J, leaving 15 bases between them. The CDR3 loop reads CASSMGQIGSQPQHF. In DNA, the CDR3 is TGTGCCAGTAGTATGGGACAAATTGGAAGTCAGCCCCAGCATTTT. Combining the CDR3 with reference TRBV19 and TRBJ1-5 gives the whole variable domain DGGITQSPKYLFRKEGQNVTLSCEQNLNHDAMYWYRQDPGQGLRLIYYSQIVNDFQKGDIAEGYSVSREKKESFPLTVTSAQKNPTAFYLCASSMGQIGSQPQHFGDGTRLSIL.

The chain links TRBV28 to TRBJ2-1; 12 bases are shared with TRBD2. This CDR3 has 17 residues. V shed 5 bases, J shed 6 bases, and the junction held 11 bases outside the gene matches. The germline V gene has CDR1 MDHEN and CDR2 SYDVKM. DNA of the CDR3: TGTGCCAGCAGTGAATTCGGGACTAGCGGGTCGGGCAATGAGCAGTTCTTC. Protein product: CASSEFGTSGSGNEQFF. The full variable domain, its missing parts supplied by reference TRBV28 and TRBJ2-1, is DVKVTQSSRYLVKRTGEKVFLECVQDMDHENMFWYRQDPGLGLRLIYFSYDVKMKEKGDIPEGYSVSREKKERFSLILESASTNQTSMYLCASSEFGTSGSGNEQFFGPGTRLTVL.

The chain has TRBV24-1 and TRBJ1-5, with D tentatively TRBD1 (6 bases). CDR3 length: 15 amino acids. CDR1 KGHDR and CDR2 SFDVKD come from the germline V gene. V lost 3 bases, J lost 2 bases, and 10 bases lay in between. The DNA of the CDR3 is TGTGCCACCAGTGATCCAGGGGTTGGCAATCAGCCCCAGCATTTT. Its protein is CATSDPGVGNQPQHF.

The V and J genes are TRBV7-2 and TRBJ2-5, with D uncertain. The CDR3 has 15 residues. Trimming left V 2 bases short and J 1 base short, with 11 bases between. CDR1 is SGHTA and CDR2 is FQGNSA in the germline V gene. CDR3 loop: CASSLSPASQETQYF. DNA of the CDR3: TGTGCCAGCAGCTTAAGTCCCGCGTCCCAAGAGACCCAGTACTTC.

The chain is built from TRBV5-6 and TRBJ1-2, with D tentatively TRBD1 (5 bases). CDR3 length: 13 amino acids. Trimming shortened V by 4 bases and J by 4 bases, and 11 bases separated the two germline ends. Per germline, CDR1 SGHDT and CDR2 YYEEEE. The CDR3 nucleotides are TGTGCCAGCAGCGTAGACAGTTTCTATGGCTACACCTTC. It codes for CASSVDSFYGYTF.

V is TRBV18 and J is TRBJ1-3; D remains ambiguous. V lost 5 bases to trimming and J lost 8 bases, with 7 bases between them. Germline V gene data show CDR1 as KGHSH and CDR2 as LQKENI. There are 11 residues in the CDR3. Written as DNA, the CDR3 is TGTGCCAGCTCAACCGGGGACACCATATATTTT. Its translation: CASSTGDTIYF.

This clone came up a few times. The rearrangement joins TRBV4-2 to TRBJ2-1, with 10 bases matching TRBD2. The CDR3 runs 16 residues. V lost 5 bases, J lost 2 bases, and 6 bases stayed unmatched. Per germline, CDR1 LGHNA and CDR2 YNFKEQ. CDR3 protein: CASSFTGTSAYNEQFF. The CDR3 DNA sequence: TGTGCCAGCAGCTTTACCGGGACTAGCGCCTACAATGAGCAGTTCTTC.

The chain is built from TRBV9 and TRBJ2-3, with 10 bases matching TRBD2. This CDR3 has 17 amino acids. From germline, CDR1 is SGDLS and CDR2 YYNGEE. The V segment lost 0 bases and the J segment 2 bases; nucleotides outside the gene matches: 6. The DNA of the CDR3 is TGTGCCAGCAGCGTAGGAGCTAGCGGGAGTTACACAGATACGCAGTATTTT. Translated: CASSVGASGSYTDTQYF. Based on the CDR3 plus reference TRBV9 and TRBJ2-3, the full variable domain is DSGVTQTPKHLITATGQRVTLRCSPRSGDLSVYWYQQSLDQGLQFLIQYYNGEERAKGNILERFSAQQFPDLHSELNLSSLELGDSALYFCASSVGASGSYTDTQYFGPGTRLTVL.

V is TRBV7-9 and J is TRBJ1-2, with D tentatively TRBD1 (6 bases). The CDR3 is 13 amino acids. V lost 1 base to trimming and J lost 3 bases, with 6 bases between them. Germline values: CDR1 SEHNR, CDR2 FQNEAQ (reference sequence). CDR3 amino acids: CASSLDRDYGYTF. The CDR3 bases are TGTGCCAGCAGCTTAGACAGGGACTATGGCTACACCTTC.

The gene calls are TRBV9 and TRBJ2-7, with TRBD1 matching over 7 bases. The CDR3 sequence is 14 residues long. Trimming removed 4 bases from V and 0 bases from J; junction bases left unmatched: 4. CDR1 and CDR2 (germline): SGDLS, YYNGEE. CDR3 sequence (DNA): TGTGCCAGCAGCCGGGACAGTCACTCCTACGAGCAGTACTTC. Residues: CASSRDSHSYEQYF.

This rearrangement joins TRBV25-1 to TRBJ2-5; D unclear. V lost 1 base, J lost 4 bases, and 13 bases lay in between. The CDR3 loop spans 15 amino acids. Per germline, CDR1 MGHDK and CDR2 SYGVNS. CDR3 residues: CASSESLISGETQYF. CDR3 sequence (DNA): TGTGCCAGCAGTGAATCTCTAATCTCGGGAGAGACCCAGTACTTC. The variable domain in full, with the rest retrieved from reference TRBV25-1 and TRBJ2-5, is EADIYQTPRYLVIGTGKKITLECSQTMGHDKMYWYQQDPGMELHLIHYSYGVNSTEKGDLSSESTVSRIRTEHFPLTLESARPSHTSQYLCASSESLISGETQYFGPGTRLLVL.

The V gene is TRBV2, the J gene TRBJ1-5; D not resolved. Trimming removed 6 bases at V and 7 bases at J, with 13 bases between. Per germline, CDR1 SNHLY and CDR2 FYNNEI. The CDR3 runs 13 residues. In nucleotides, the CDR3 is TGTGCCAGCAGCCGCGGCAGCGGACAGCCCCAGCATTTT. Translating it yields CASSRGSGQPQHF. Full variable domain (rest looked up from reference TRBV2 and TRBJ1-5): EPEVTQTPSHQVTQMGQEVILRCVPISNHLYFYWYRQILGQKVEFLVSFYNNEISEKSEIFDDQFSVERPDGSNFTLKIRSTKLEDSAMYFCASSRGSGQPQHFGDGTRLSIL.

The chain couples TRBV28 to TRBJ1-3, with 7 positions matching TRBD1. Germline CDR1 reads MDHEN; CDR2 reads SYDVKM. V trimming: 3 bases; J trimming: 1 base; junction bases outside the gene matches: 6. This CDR3 comprises 16 residues. The CDR3 bases are TGTGCCAGCAGTTTTGTTAGGGGGCTATCTGGAAACACCATATATTTT. Encoded protein: CASSFVRGLSGNTIYF.

The chain joins TRBV19 to TRBJ2-7; the D gene is possibly TRBD1 (5 bases). Trimming took off 6 bases at V and 9 bases at J, with 18 bases between the two ends. Germline CDR1 and CDR2: LNHDA and SQIVND (reference sequence). This CDR3 is built from 13 residues. The CDR3 here is CASSARQGFGQYF. CDR3 nucleotide sequence: TGTGCCAGTAGCGCACGGCAGGGATTTGGGCAGTACTTC.

J is TRBJ2-1 and V is TRBV11-1; 7 bases align to TRBD2. Looked up from germline, CDR1 is SGHAT and CDR2 is FQDESV (reference sequence). The ends lost 3 bases at V and 0 bases at J; junction bases unmatched: 5. The CDR3 covers 16 residues. CDR3 nucleotides: TGTGCCAGCAGCTTTAGGCGGGAGAGCTCCTACAATGAGCAGTTCTTC. It codes for CASSFRRESSYNEQFF.

The chain employs TRBV2 and TRBJ2-3; 10 bases agree with TRBD2. CDR3 length: 13 amino acids. The trim removed 11 bases at V and 5 bases at J, leaving 7 bases unmatched. CDR1 is SNHLY and CDR2 is FYNNEI in the germline V gene. The CDR3 protein is CAGGLAVGDTQYF. CDR3 DNA sequence: TGTGCCGGTGGACTAGCGGTCGGAGATACGCAGTATTTT. Variable domain in full (rest from reference TRBV2 and TRBJ2-3): EPEVTQTPSHQVTQMGQEVILRCVPISNHLYFYWYRQILGQKVEFLVSFYNNEISEKSEIFDDQFSVERPDGSNFTLKIRSTKLEDSAMYFCAGGLAVGDTQYFGPGTRLTVL.

This rearrangement joins TRBV7-2 to TRBJ2-1; no firm D call. The CDR3 extends over 14 amino acids. Trimming removed 1 base at V and 3 bases at J, with 7 bases between. CDR1 is SGHTA and CDR2 is FQGNSA in the germline V gene. CDR3 amino acids: CASSLGTFYNEQFF. CDR3 DNA: TGTGCCAGCAGCTTAGGTACATTCTACAATGAGCAGTTCTTC. The entire variable domain, with the rest obtained from reference TRBV7-2 and TRBJ2-1, is as follows: GAGVSQSPSNKVTEKGKDVELRCDPISGHTALYWYRQSLGQGLEFLIYFQGNSAPDKSGLPSDRFSAERTGGSVSTLTIQRTQQEDSAVYLCASSLGTFYNEQFFGPGTRLTVL.

In this sample, this clone turned up a few times. The J gene is TRBJ1-5, the V gene TRBV30; 8 bases match TRBD1. The CDR3 spans 13 residues. The germline CDR1 and CDR2 sequences are GTSNPN and SVGIG (reference sequence). The V and J ends lost 2 bases and 7 bases, in that order; junction bases with no gene match: 4. CDR3 sequence reads: CAWSLNRGQPQHF. The CDR3, as DNA: TGTGCCTGGAGTCTTAACAGGGGGCAGCCCCAGCATTTT.

This clone was found a few times. J is TRBJ1-2 and V is TRBV4-2; tentative D call: TRBD1 (6 bases). Trimming removed 8 bases from V and 3 bases from J, with 19 bases in between. Germline assignment: CDR1 LGHNA and CDR2 YNFKEQ. The CDR3 is 15 amino acids. CDR3 region: CASRMVGGRDYGYTF. The DNA of the CDR3 is TGTGCCAGCCGAATGGTCGGGGGGCGCGACTATGGCTACACCTTC.

This chain connects TRBV5-1 to TRBJ2-4, with a weak D call TRBD2 (6 bases). The CDR3 sequence is 14 residues long. In germline, CDR1 is SGHRS, CDR2 YFSETQ. With 4 bases removed from V and 7 bases from J, the gap between germline ends came to 15 bases. This CDR3 is CASSRPPGRNIQYF. The CDR3 DNA reads as TGCGCCAGCAGCCGCCCCCCGGGGAGGAACATTCAGTACTTC.

The rearrangement links TRBV5-4 to TRBJ2-1; 7 bases agree with TRBD2. The CDR3 is 15 amino acids. The V and J ends lost 0 bases and 4 bases, in that order; junction bases with no gene match: 4. Germline lookup yields CDR1 SGHNT and CDR2 YYREEE (reference sequence). Here the CDR3 reads CASSLGEGRYNEQFF. In DNA form, the CDR3 reads TGTGCCAGCAGCTTGGGGGAGGGCCGTTACAATGAGCAGTTCTTC. Drawing the rest from reference TRBV5-4 and TRBJ2-1, the complete variable domain is ETGVTQSPTHLIKTRGQQVTLRCSSQSGHNTVSWYQQALGQGPQFIFQYYREEENGRGNFPPRFSGLQFPNYSSELNVNALELDDSALYLCASSLGEGRYNEQFFGPGTRLTVL.